This T cell receptor beta chain was identified in a study of T cell repertoires in aging, cancer and after chemotherapy. Study information: The whole study produced a dataset of around 9 million TCR reads.

The template was genomic DNA from peripheral blood, not RNA. Judged by abundance, this clonotype is medium-sized (0.01 to 0.1%). TRB rearrangements spanning V, D and J were amplified using mixed TRB-A/B primers. Using its own MiXCR run on the multiplex PCR reads, TCRdb lists one record per CDR3 protein. The sample gives more than 9,000 distinct CDR3 sequences, 30% to 40% of which show up once; roughly 8.2% is in the top ten. CDR3 size: 14 residues. Germline V CDR1 and CDR2: SQVTM, ANQGSEA. V was trimmed by 1 base and J by 8 bases, leaving 15 bases between them. Material: blood. The J gene is TRBJ2-1, the V gene TRBV29-1; maybe TRBD1 (7 bases). This TCR was sampled from a human donor in good health. CDR3 sequence (DNA): TGCAGCGTTGAAGGCGGCAGGGGGGTCGATGAGCAGTTCTTC. This sequence encodes CSVEGGRGVDEQFF.